These 23 T cell receptor beta chains originate from one sample sequenced in a study. Each CDR3 protein gets one entry after TCRdb re-called the RT-PCR reads with MiXCR. This sample has fewer than 800,000 distinct CDR3 sequences; 12% to 15% occur once, and the top ten carry 3.6%. The sequencing sample was made of memory CD4+ T cells from blood. The receptor source for this set is a female donor in good health, serving as a healthy control.

V and J are TRBV7-2 and TRBJ2-1; D is unresolved. Trimming took 7 bases from V and 0 from J, leaving 7 bases between them. This CDR3 spans 13 amino acids. The germline gives CDR1 SGHTA, CDR2 FQGNSA. This CDR3 reads CASNPDSYNEQFF. The CDR3, as DNA: TGTGCCAGCAACCCAGACTCCTACAATGAGCAGTTCTTC.

This clonotype was counted many times. J is TRBJ2-3 and V is TRBV10-3; the D gene could be TRBD1 or TRBD2 (6 bases each). The CDR3 sequence is 15 residues long. Germline values: CDR1 ENHRY, CDR2 SYGVKD. Trimming removed 0 bases at V and 6 bases at J, with 13 bases between. The DNA of the CDR3 is TGTGCCATCAGTGAGTCCACGCAGGGGAGGGATACGCAGTATTTT. Amino acid sequence: CAISESTQGRDTQYF.

This clonotype was detected many times. The chain combines TRBV28 with TRBJ2-1; TRBD2 might be the D (5 bases). V was clipped by 5 bases and J by 6 bases, with 14 bases between them. This CDR3 region has 14 residues. Germline V CDR1 and CDR2: MDHEN, SYDVKM. This CDR3 reads CASSDHDGLNEQFF. The CDR3, as DNA: TGTGCCAGCAGTGACCATGACGGACTCAATGAGCAGTTCTTC.

The V call is TRBV20-1, the J call TRBJ2-1, with TRBD2 identical over 7 bases. The CDR3 has 13 amino acids. CDR1 DFQATT and CDR2 SNEGSKA come from the germline V gene (reference sequence). J gave up 8 bases and V 3 bases, and 7 bases lay outside the gene matches. The CDR3 nucleotides are TGCAGTGCTAGTCGGCGGGAGCACGATGAGCAGTTCTTC. Protein product: CSASRREHDEQFF.

The chain is built from TRBV3-1 and TRBJ2-3; 11 bases align to TRBD2. V lost 6 bases to trimming and J lost 2 bases; unmatched junction nucleotides: 4. Per germline, CDR1 LGHDT and CDR2 YNNKEL (reference sequence). The CDR3 length is 15 residues. The DNA of the CDR3 is TGTGCCAGCAGGAGTAGCGGGAGGGACACAGATACGCAGTATTTT. This codes for CASRSSGRDTDTQYF.

This clonotype was seen only a few times. The CDR3 coding sequence is TGCAGCGCTGGTGAACTGAACACTGAAGCTTTCTTT. Protein sequence: CSAGELNTEAFF. The chain carries TRBV20-1 and TRBJ1-1, with no clear D. CDR1 DFQATT and CDR2 SNEGSKA come from the germline V gene (reference sequence). This CDR3 comprises 12 residues.

This clonotype was seen a few times. In DNA, the CDR3 is TGTGCCAGCAGCTTCGACAGGGGCTCTCGACGCTACACCTTC. Its translation is CASSFDRGSRRYTF. The V and J genes are TRBV7-2 and TRBJ1-2, with 8 positions matching TRBD1. V was clipped by 3 bases and J by 9 bases; unmatched bases: 9. Germline CDR1 is SGHTA and CDR2 is FQGNSA. This CDR3 comprises 14 residues.

The chain uses TRBV12-3 or TRBV12-4 and TRBJ1-1; no definite D call. This CDR3 has 17 residues. V was cut by 2 bases and J by 1 base, with 17 bases left in between. The CDR3 protein is CASSLLNPTTSNTEAFF. In DNA, the CDR3 is TGTGCCAGCAGTTTACTAAATCCTACTACTTCGAACACTGAAGCTTTCTTT.

The table lists this clonotype with a few counts. The rearrangement joins TRBV3-1 to TRBJ2-1; TRBD2 agrees at 12 bases. Germline CDR1 reads LGHDT; CDR2 reads YNNKEL (reference sequence). V lost 1 base, J lost 6 bases, and 4 bases stayed unmatched. The CDR3 has 16 amino acids. CDR3 sequence: CASSQGPLAGGNEQFF. The CDR3 DNA sequence: TGTGCCAGCAGCCAAGGCCCACTAGCGGGAGGCAATGAGCAGTTCTTC.

This clonotype was observed at least ten times. The gene calls are TRBV6-6 and TRBJ2-2; D is undetermined. This CDR3 region has 15 residues. V gave up 2 bases and J gave up 0 bases, with 7 bases separating them. Germline V gives CDR1 MNHNY, CDR2 SVGAGI (reference sequence). The CDR3 reads CASSYVSPNTGELFF. CDR3 DNA: TGTGCCAGCAGTTACGTCTCTCCGAACACCGGGGAGCTGTTTTTT.

This clonotype has just a few counts. V is TRBV5-6 and J is TRBJ1-6; D is possibly TRBD1 (5 bases). Germline V gene sequence: CDR1 SGHDT, CDR2 YYEEEE. Trimming cost V 4 bases and J 8 bases, with 13 bases left between them. This CDR3 is built from 14 residues. The CDR3 DNA reads as TGTGCCAGCAGCCATACAGGCGGAGATTCACCCCTCCACTTT. Protein product: CASSHTGGDSPLHF.

The chain combines TRBV12-3 or TRBV12-4 with TRBJ1-1, with 7 bases fitting TRBD1. This CDR3 spans 13 amino acids. Losses at the gene ends were 10 bases for V and 5 bases for J; bases not matched to a gene: 10. CDR3 DNA: TGTGCCACCCTGGACAGGCCGAAAACTGAAGCTTTCTTT. Encoded protein: CATLDRPKTEAFF.

The V gene is TRBV14, the J gene TRBJ2-1; 7 nucleotides line up with TRBD2. Germline V CDR1 and CDR2: SGHDN, FVKESK. The CDR3 contains 15 residues. J gave up 2 bases and V 3 bases, and 4 bases lay outside the gene matches. DNA for the CDR3: TGTGCCAGCAGCCATACTAGCGCCACCTACAATGAGCAGTTCTTC. Translated: CASSHTSATYNEQFF.

This clonotype was detected ten times or more. This sequence joins TRBV4-3 and TRBJ1-1; D unresolved. Germline-derived CDR1 and CDR2 are LGHNA and YSLEER. The CDR3 contains 15 residues. The V and J ends lost 4 bases and 0 bases respectively, with 12 bases between them. The CDR3 region is CASSREYSLNTEAFF. For the CDR3, the DNA is TGCGCCAGCAGCCGGGAGTACAGCTTGAACACTGAAGCTTTCTTT.

This clonotype has just a few counts. The rearrangement uses TRBV28 and TRBJ2-1; D tentatively reads TRBD1 or TRBD2 (7 bases each). V was shortened by 5 bases and J by 4 bases, with 18 bases between the two germline ends. Germline V gene data show CDR1 as MDHEN and CDR2 as SYDVKM. The CDR3 is made up of 16 amino acids. DNA for the CDR3: TGTGCCAGCAGTGCCACGGCAGGGGGAGGGTACAATGAGCAGTTCTTC. Protein: CASSATAGGGYNEQFF. The entire variable domain, with the rest obtained from reference TRBV28 and TRBJ2-1, is as follows: DVKVTQSSRYLVKRTGEKVFLECVQDMDHENMFWYRQDPGLGLRLIYFSYDVKMKEKGDIPEGYSVSREKKERFSLILESASTNQTSMYLCASSATAGGGYNEQFFGPGTRLTVL.

This clonotype was detected ten times or more. A read error may account for a junction end that differs from germline. The rearrangement joins TRBV5-1 to TRBJ2-7; 8 nucleotides align to TRBD1. The CDR3 has 15 residues. Germline V gene sequence: CDR1 SGHRS, CDR2 YFSETQ. CDR3 DNA: TGCGCCAGCAGCTTAATTGCAATCGGTGGAGACAGGGGAGTCTTC. Translating it yields CASSLIAIGGDRGVF.

The genes are TRBV3-1 and TRBJ1-1; 12 bases map to TRBD1. Losses at the gene ends were 6 bases for V and 3 bases for J; bases not matched to a gene: 8. CDR3 length: 16 amino acids. The germline V gene encodes CDR1 LGHDT and CDR2 YNNKEL (reference sequence). Here the CDR3 reads CASSPGTGGADTEAFF. The CDR3 DNA reads as TGTGCCAGCAGTCCCGGGACAGGGGGCGCGGACACTGAAGCTTTCTTT.

In its sample, this clonotype was seen a few times. The chain employs TRBV9 and TRBJ2-1, with D perhaps TRBD1 (6 bases). Germline V gene data show CDR1 as SGDLS and CDR2 as YYNGEE. Between the trimmed V and J ends, which lost 3 bases and 4 bases, there was a span of 23 bases. CDR3 length: 18 residues. The CDR3 nucleotides are TGTGCCAGCAGCGAGCACAACTCAGGGGCGCTGTTATACAATGAGCAGTTCTTC. This codes for CASSEHNSGALLYNEQFF. The complete variable domain, with remaining parts taken from reference TRBV9 and TRBJ2-1, reads DSGVTQTPKHLITATGQRVTLRCSPRSGDLSVYWYQQSLDQGLQFLIQYYNGEERAKGNILERFSAQQFPDLHSELNLSSLELGDSALYFCASSEHNSGALLYNEQFFGPGTRLTVL.

In its sample, this clonotype was seen many times. The chain is built from TRBV5-1 and TRBJ2-1; D gene ambiguous. The V and J ends lost 3 bases and 8 bases respectively, with 12 bases between them. The CDR3 totals 13 residues. Germline V gene data show CDR1 as SGHRS and CDR2 as YFSETQ. CDR3 amino acids: CASSWTTLDEQFF. The CDR3 DNA reads TGCGCCAGCAGCTGGACCACCCTCGATGAGCAGTTCTTC.

This clonotype was detected ten times or more. The chain is built from TRBV20-1 and TRBJ1-1; 7 bases agree with TRBD1. This CDR3 is built from 15 residues. CDR1 DFQATT and CDR2 SNEGSKA come from the germline V gene (reference sequence). Losses at the gene ends were 3 bases for V and 11 bases for J; bases not matched to a gene: 18. CDR3 amino acids: CSASGIRGDADGAFF. The CDR3 region has the DNA TGCAGTGCTAGCGGGATCAGGGGGGACGCAGACGGGGCTTTCTTT.

This rearrangement joins TRBV24-1 to TRBJ1-1, with TRBD1 matching 11 bases. Trimming removed 3 bases from V and 2 bases from J; junction bases left unmatched: 4. Germline-derived CDR1 and CDR2 are KGHDR and SFDVKD. There are 16 residues in the CDR3. CDR3 region: CATSDAGTGGNTEAFF. The DNA for the CDR3 is TGTGCCACCAGTGATGCCGGGACAGGGGGTAACACTGAAGCTTTCTTT.

This clonotype was counted only a few times. The rearrangement links TRBV6-1 to TRBJ2-7, with 9 bases lining up with TRBD2. Germline values: CDR1 MNHNS, CDR2 SASEGT. There are 13 residues in the CDR3. After removal of 8 bases from V and 4 bases from J, the junction contained 6 bases not matched to a gene. The chain's CDR3 is CASAQRGEYEQYF. The CDR3, as DNA: TGTGCCAGCGCGCAGCGGGGGGAGTACGAGCAGTACTTC.

This clonotype came up a few times. The chain uses TRBV4-3 and TRBJ2-3; 16 nucleotides align to TRBD2. With 0 bases clipped from V and 6 bases from J, the junction kept 21 bases outside the gene matches. The CDR3 spans 23 residues. In germline, CDR1 is LGHNA, CDR2 YSLEER. CDR3 residues: CASSQDPFAGTSGGASARDTQYF. Written as DNA, the CDR3 is TGCGCCAGCAGCCAAGACCCTTTCGCCGGGACTAGCGGGGGGGCCTCGGCGCGGGATACGCAGTATTTT.